This T cell receptor (beta chain) appears in the sequencing data of a study of T cell repertoires in cytomegalovirus infection (dated by TCRdb to between 2018 and 2020). Broadly, across the study: Donor HLA type was relevant to the analysis, as public TCR beta signatures indicated carriage of CMV infection together with the matching HLA type.

Broad study findings and their caveats: The ex vivo response was dominated by HLA-C-restricted CMV-specific TCR beta clonotypes, and the single most frequent clonotype in two of eight donors was supplied by these HLA-C-restricted clonotypes. In both this cohort and an independent roughly 350-donor cohort, the cumulative frequency of public TCR beta family members distinguished carriers of CMV infection plus the relevant HLA type.

This clonotype was detected only a few times. Its antigen is unknown. The record has no base qualities; no much larger clone is one base away. The sequencing machine was an Illumina HiSeq 1500. In TCRdb, the public reads were trimmed at Q25 with fastp and aligned with MiXCR, with productive beta chains retained. Rows merge per CDR3 protein into single entries with the most common DNA and genes. Here the sample has 160,000 or so distinct CDR3 sequences; roughly a sixth occur a single time. Around 19% of the sample belongs to the ten largest clones. Sequences SGHVS (CDR1) and FNYEAQ (CDR2) are obtained from the germline V gene. Trimming costs V 6 bases and J 0 bases, and their ends lie 14 bases apart. The CDR3 holds 16 amino acids from the cysteine to the phenylalanine. Of the read, only the CDR3 DNA is kept; its 48 bases are in frame from base 1.

Sequencing was done on a sample of CD8+ T cells from PBMCs. This sequence was found in a human donor in good health (CMV status not recorded). Some clones in this sample may be carry-over from other donors' samples. Recombination joined TRBV7-6 with TRBJ2-2; TRBD2 could be the D gene, as 6 bases match. The sequence in DNA is TGTGCCAGCAGTCTACGCAGCGGGTCGAACACCGGGGAGCTGTTTTTT. Its protein product is CASSLRSGSNTGELFF. The CDR3, completed at both ends by the reference TRBV7-6 and TRBJ2-2 genes, gives the full variable domain GAGVSQSPRYKVTKRGQDVALRCDPISGHVSLYWYRQALGQGPEFLTYFNYEAQQDKSGLPNDRFSAERPEGSISTLTIQRTEQRDSAMYRCASSLRSGSNTGELFFGEGSRLTVL.